This T cell receptor (beta chain) was obtained from a study of OX40 agonist ivuxolimab in advanced cancers. Exclusion applied to patients with autoimmune disease history or systemic immunosuppression. Collection of blood occurred at baseline, at cycle 4 day 1, and at cycle 7 day 1. Profiled with immunoSEQ multiplex PCR; TCRdb holds only in-frame clones, not every one. This table holds tens of thousands of clones, around 80% found once. V lost 0 bases, J lost 3 bases, and 8 bases lay in between. The CDR3 contains 14 residues. Germline V CDR1 and CDR2: SNHLY, FYNNEI. V gene TRBV2 combines with J gene TRBJ2-5; D is possibly TRBD1 (6 bases). The TCR comes from an adult with an advanced solid tumor such as melanoma, head and neck, liver or kidney cancer. This specimen was CD4+ or CD8+ T cells sorted from blood, taken in a trial of the OX40 agonist ivuxolimab. CDR3 in amino acids: CASSEAGAKETQYF. The CDR3 nucleotides are TGTGCCAGCAGTGAAGCGGGGGCCAAAGAGACCCAGTACTTC.